Presented here are 6 T cell receptor beta chains from one specimen sequenced in a study of glioma-infiltrating T cells. Using RNA template, CDR3s of TCR alpha and beta were amplified with iRepertoire arm-PCR. Each CDR3 protein gets one entry after TCRdb re-called the multiplex PCR reads with MiXCR. The sample lists under 200,000 distinct CDR3 sequences, about 31% occurring once. Sequenced material: glioma tissue, nonneoplastic brain tissue, or PBMCs (not recorded which). Source of these receptors: a human donor with low-grade glioma or glioblastoma, undergoing nonglioma brain surgery, or in good health (not recorded which).

CDR3: CASSDGRSSGANVLTF. The CDR3 DNA reads TGTGCCAGCAGTGACGGACGATCCTCTGGGGCCAACGTCCTGACTTTC. The V gene is TRBV27, the J gene TRBJ2-6; D not certain. CDR3 length: 16 residues. CDR1 and CDR2 (germline): MNHEY, SMNVEV (reference sequence). V lost 5 bases to trimming and J lost 0 bases, with 11 bases between them.

The CDR3 nucleotides are TGTGCCATCCGGGCAGGGGAAACCTACGAGCAGTACTTC. It encodes CAIRAGETYEQYF. The rearrangement links TRBV11-1 to TRBJ2-7; the D gene is possibly TRBD1 (6 bases). V lost 10 bases and J 2 bases, leaving 15 bases between the germline ends. This CDR3 is built from 13 residues. The germline CDR1 and CDR2 sequences are SGHAT and FQDESV (reference sequence).

V and J are TRBV12-3 or TRBV12-4 and TRBJ1-5, with TRBD1 identical over 9 bases. V lost 1 base and J lost 6; bases outside the gene matches: 4. The CDR3 contains 15 residues. In nucleotides, the CDR3 is TGTGCCAGCAGTTTAGGGGGGACAGGGTTTCAGCCCCAGCATTTT. Protein sequence: CASSLGGTGFQPQHF.

This clonotype was counted ten times or more. The rearrangement links TRBV7-2 to TRBJ2-7, with D hard to call. Per the germline V gene, CDR1 is SGHTA and CDR2 is FQGNSA. The CDR3 length is 13 residues. Deletions cut 5 bases from V and 2 bases from J, with 10 bases between. The CDR3 DNA sequence: TGTGCCAGCAGCCCATTTGGGGCCTACGAGCAGTACTTC. It yields the protein CASSPFGAYEQYF.

V gene TRBV4-3 combines with J gene TRBJ2-3; TRBD2 aligns across 8 bases. This CDR3 has 19 residues. V lost 6 bases to trimming and J lost 2 bases; unmatched junction nucleotides: 19. Germline CDR1 and CDR2: LGHNA and YSLEER. CDR3 amino acids: CASSPLSAGGLLHTDTQYF. The CDR3 DNA follows: TGCGCCAGCAGTCCCCTTTCCGCGGGAGGCTTACTTCACACAGATACGCAGTATTTT.

In this sample, this clonotype turned up a few times. This chain connects TRBV19 to TRBJ1-1; unclear D gene. Germline-derived CDR1 and CDR2 are LNHDA and SQIVND (reference sequence). This CDR3 contains 13 residues. V lost 1 base, J lost 6 bases, and 9 bases lay in between. The CDR3 sequence is CASSIGGNAEAFF. CDR3 coding DNA: TGTGCCAGTAGTATAGGTGGAAACGCTGAAGCTTTCTTT.